The 13 T cell receptor beta chains presented below share a single source sample, sequenced in a study of blood T cell repertoires in COVID-19 (TCRdb year 2020). Library prep was done by the immunoSEQ multiplex PCR assay. As stored in TCRdb, this immuneACCESS dataset retains in-frame rearrangements with V and J assigned. A fraction of the clones does not appear; measured against another copy, unresolved V genes explain less than half of the discrepancy, and the remainder lacks a known reason. The table for this sample lists about 210,000 clones; about 78% of them were counted only once. The top ten hold 7.2% of the sample. The sample consisted of peripheral blood. Receptors originate from a woman in her sixties or seventies with acute or convalescent COVID-19.

The V gene is TRBV6-1, the J gene TRBJ1-5; possibly TRBD1 for D (5 bases). Deletions cut 2 bases from V and 5 bases from J, with 16 bases between. The CDR3 is made up of 16 amino acids. Germline V gene data show CDR1 as MNHNS and CDR2 as SASEGT. CDR3 residues: CASSELSRQHDQPQHF. The CDR3 DNA sequence: TGTGCCAGCAGTGAACTTTCCCGACAGCATGATCAGCCCCAGCATTTT.

In the case of this clone: Other DNA variants within this sample encode the same CDR3. This chain links TRBV6-5 with TRBJ2-5, with 9 bases that match TRBD1. V lost 6 bases and J lost 5; bases outside the gene matches: 4. The length of the CDR3 is 13 residues. CDR1 and CDR2 (germline): MNHEY, SVGAGI. The CDR3 sequence: CASRGQGPETQYF. CDR3 DNA sequence: TGTGCCAGCAGAGGACAGGGGCCGGAGACCCAGTACTTC.

The V and J genes are TRBV10-1 and TRBJ2-5, with TRBD2 matching 8 bases. Germline trimming cut 4 bases from V and 5 bases from J; bases unmatched to any gene: 3. The CDR3 contains 13 residues. Germline V gene data show CDR1 as WNHNN and CDR2 as SYGVQD (reference sequence). The CDR3 DNA is TGCGCCAGCAGTGCCCAGCGGGGGGAGACCCAGTACTTC. It encodes CASSAQRGETQYF.

The DNA of the CDR3 is TGTGCCTGGGAAGACAGGGGGCGGTCCCAGTTCTTC. Protein: CAWEDRGRSQFF. This sequence joins TRBV30 and TRBJ2-1; TRBD1 agrees at 10 bases. Trimming took 5 bases from V and 13 from J; bases not matched to a gene: 8. The CDR3 covers 12 residues. In germline, CDR1 is GTSNPN, CDR2 SVGIG (reference sequence).

CDR3 nucleotides: TGTGCCAGCACTATACCGGGACAGGGGTCCGAGACCCAGTACTTC. It codes for CASTIPGQGSETQYF. The chain couples TRBV2 to TRBJ2-5; 10 positions match TRBD1. Germline-derived CDR1 and CDR2 are SNHLY and FYNNEI. This CDR3 spans 15 amino acids. V lost 7 bases to trimming and J lost 5 bases; unmatched junction nucleotides: 10.

The chain employs TRBV3-1 (or the pseudogene TRBV3-2) and TRBJ2-3, with 7 positions matching TRBD1. From germline, CDR1 is LGHDT and CDR2 YNNKEL (reference sequence). The CDR3 has 16 amino acids. V lost 4 bases, J lost 4 bases, and 11 bases stayed unmatched. The CDR3 bases are TGTGCCAGCAGCCCGGGACAGAATAGAAGGGCAGATACGCAGTATTTT. The encoded protein is CASSPGQNRRADTQYF.

The V gene is TRBV30, the J gene TRBJ1-5; D might be TRBD1 (5 bases). Trimming stripped 0 bases from V and 5 bases from J, with 17 bases between. This CDR3 has 16 amino acids. Per the germline V gene, CDR1 is GTSNPN and CDR2 is SVGIG (reference sequence). The CDR3, as DNA: TGTGCCTGGAGTGTTGGGACGGGAGGGATGGATCAGCCCCAGCATTTT. Protein: CAWSVGTGGMDQPQHF.

The chain recombines TRBV11-2 with TRBJ2-1; the match to TRBD2 covers 11 bases. V was clipped by 3 bases and J by 4 bases; unmatched bases: 2. Germline-derived CDR1 and CDR2 are SGHAT and FQNNGV. CDR3 size: 15 residues. CDR3 in DNA: TGTGCCAGCAGCTTTGGACTAGCGGGTTACAATGAGCAGTTCTTC. The encoded protein is CASSFGLAGYNEQFF.

The CDR3 DNA is TGTGCCACCAGCAGAGATGGGACGAGGGGGACCAACATTCAGTACTTC. Its protein product is CATSRDGTRGTNIQYF. The gene calls are TRBV15 and TRBJ2-4, with D perhaps TRBD1 (6 bases). The CDR3 is 16 residues long. Germline assignment: CDR1 LNHNV and CDR2 YYDKDF (reference sequence). Trimming removed 0 bases from V and 7 bases from J, with 16 bases in between.

The chain couples TRBV7-2 to TRBJ2-1; TRBD2 matches 7 bases. CDR3 size: 15 residues. In germline, CDR1 is SGHTA, CDR2 FQGNSA. V lost 1 base, J lost 5 bases, and 5 bases stayed unmatched. This CDR3 is CASSLEASGHNEQFF. The CDR3 DNA reads TGTGCCAGCAGCTTAGAGGCTAGCGGCCACAATGAGCAGTTCTTC.

The chain has TRBV6-1 and TRBJ1-5; D not certain. Trimming left V 2 bases short and J 2 bases short, with 7 bases between. Germline values: CDR1 MNHNS, CDR2 SASEGT. This CDR3 has 14 amino acids. The CDR3 coding sequence is TGTGCCAGCAGTGAACGACTCGGCAATCAGCCCCAGCATTTT. Amino acid sequence: CASSERLGNQPQHF.

This chain joins TRBV5-8 and TRBJ2-5; D not resolved. V was clipped by 6 bases and J by 0 bases, with 9 bases between them. This CDR3 spans 13 amino acids. Per germline, CDR1 SGHTS and CDR2 YDEGEE. Written as DNA, the CDR3 is TGTGCCAGCAATCTAGGCTACCAAGAGACCCAGTACTTC. Residues: CASNLGYQETQYF.

The J gene is TRBJ1-4, the V gene TRBV7-9, with 9 bases lining up with TRBD1. The germline gives CDR1 SEHNR, CDR2 FQNEAQ (reference sequence). Trimming removed 3 bases from V and 5 bases from J; junction bases left unmatched: 4. This CDR3 is 15 amino acids long. The CDR3 loop reads CASSLGQGGNEKLFF. The CDR3 DNA follows: TGTGCCAGCAGCTTGGGACAGGGCGGGAATGAAAAACTGTTTTTT.